These 21 T cell receptor beta chains came from one sample sequenced in a study of blood T cell repertoires in COVID-19. The method was immunoSEQ multiplex PCR; TCRdb's version includes in-frame clones alone and lacks a portion of them. Among hundreds of thousands of clones, 86% were seen once, and the ten largest hold roughly 2%. Sequenced sample: PBMCs or T cells enriched from blood (not recorded which). These receptor sequences come from a woman between 45 and 65 years old who had recovered from COVID-19.

CDR3 residues: CAWPGTDPSPLHF. As DNA, the CDR3 is TGTGCCTGGCCCGGGACAGACCCTTCACCCCTCCACTTT. The rearrangement joins TRBV30 to TRBJ1-6, with TRBD1 matching over 7 bases. This CDR3 region has 13 residues. The V and J ends lost 5 bases and 9 bases, in that order; junction bases with no gene match: 7. The germline V gene has CDR1 GTSNPN and CDR2 SVGIG (reference sequence).

The sample holds one count of this clone. The chain employs TRBV6-5 and TRBJ2-5, with no clear D. CDR1 and CDR2 from the germline V gene are MNHEY and SVGAGI. With 5 bases removed from V and 4 bases from J, the gap between germline ends came to 5 bases. The CDR3 consists of 11 residues. CDR3 DNA: TGTGCCAGCAGTACTCCAGAGACCCAGTACTTC. This translates into CASSTPETQYF.

This chain links TRBV3-1 (or the pseudogene TRBV3-2) with TRBJ1-1; the match to TRBD1 covers 12 bases. The CDR3 has 18 residues. The junction had 16 bases not matched to a gene; V was cut back by 7 bases and J by 4 bases. Germline V gene lookup returns CDR1 LGHDT and CDR2 YNNKEL (reference sequence). The DNA for the CDR3 is TGTGCCAGCATTACCCCCCGGGACAGGGGGCGTGATGGCACTGAAGCTTTCTTT. Translated, it gives CASITPRDRGRDGTEAFF.

This chain joins TRBV7-2 and TRBJ2-1; weak D call: TRBD2 (6 bases). CDR3 length: 18 residues. The V end was cut by 1 base, the J end by 2 bases, with 18 bases between. The germline CDR1 and CDR2 sequences are SGHTA and FQGNSA. The CDR3 sequence is CASSLEPGNSGAYNEQFF. The CDR3 coding sequence is TGTGCCAGCAGCTTAGAACCCGGTAATAGCGGAGCCTACAATGAGCAGTTCTTC.

This rearrangement joins TRBV11-2 to TRBJ1-3; D not certain. The germline CDR1 and CDR2 sequences are SGHAT and FQNNGV. The CDR3 length is 15 residues. Trimming stripped 1 base from V and 2 bases from J, with 9 bases between. DNA for the CDR3: TGTGCCAGCAGCTTAGTGCGGGGTGCTGGAAACACCATATATTTT. This sequence encodes CASSLVRGAGNTIYF.

The gene calls are TRBV7-2 and TRBJ1-2; D ambiguous. Germline CDR1 is SGHTA and CDR2 is FQGNSA. Deletions cut 3 bases from V and 6 bases from J, with 11 bases between. This CDR3 comprises 13 residues. The CDR3 loop reads CASSFPQDHGYTF. The CDR3 region has the DNA TGTGCCAGCAGCTTCCCGCAGGATCATGGCTACACCTTC.

The gene calls are TRBV28 and TRBJ2-5; 7 bases match TRBD1. The ends lost 6 bases at V and 5 bases at J; junction bases unmatched: 15. This CDR3 is built from 16 residues. Germline V CDR1 and CDR2: MDHEN, SYDVKM. The CDR3 loop reads CASSPLPEDREETQYF. CDR3 in DNA: TGTGCCAGCAGCCCGCTCCCGGAAGACAGGGAGGAGACCCAGTACTTC.

The CDR3 DNA sequence: TGTGCCAGCAGCCAAGCAACAGTGAGCACCGGGGAGCTGTTTTTT. Translated, it gives CASSQATVSTGELFF. This rearrangement joins TRBV3-1 (or the pseudogene TRBV3-2) to TRBJ2-2; D is unclear. V was shortened by 1 base and J by 4 bases, with 10 bases between the two germline ends. The CDR3 is made up of 15 amino acids. Germline-derived CDR1 and CDR2 are LGHDT and YNNKEL (reference sequence).

This rearrangement joins TRBV6-5 to TRBJ2-3, with a tentative D call TRBD2 (5 bases). V dropped 5 bases and J dropped 3 bases, with 9 bases sitting between them. The CDR3 is 13 residues long. The germline gives CDR1 MNHEY, CDR2 SVGAGI. The CDR3 loop is CASSRTVTDTQYF. The CDR3 region has the DNA TGTGCCAGCAGTCGGACTGTTACAGATACGCAGTATTTT.

The chain carries TRBV5-4 and TRBJ2-7; 12 bases line up with TRBD2. The germline V gene encodes CDR1 SGHNT and CDR2 YYREEE (reference sequence). This CDR3 region has 15 residues. V shed 4 bases and J 2 bases; nucleotides not matched to a gene: 4. CDR3 DNA sequence: TGTGCCAGCAGCCTCCGACTAGCGGGAGCCTACGAGCAGTACTTC. Translation gives CASSLRLAGAYEQYF.

The CDR3 spells CASSYSIQGHEGYTF. The CDR3 coding sequence is TGTGCCAGCAGTTACTCTATACAGGGACATGAAGGCTACACCTTC. V gene TRBV6-5 combines with J gene TRBJ1-2; TRBD1 is a possible D gene (6 bases). The CDR3 sequence is 15 residues long. Trimming removed 0 bases at V and 8 bases at J, with 16 bases between. Germline V lookup: CDR1 MNHEY, CDR2 SVGAGI.

This clone was counted a single time. The chain joins TRBV7-2 to TRBJ2-1, with 13 bases lining up with TRBD2. Per the germline V gene, CDR1 is SGHTA and CDR2 is FQGNSA. V dropped 5 bases and J dropped 1; count of bases not matched to a gene: 2. CDR3 length equals 16 residues. The CDR3 nucleotides read TGTGCCAGCAGCCAGGGACTAGCGGGATCCTACAATGAGCAGTTCTTC. Its protein is CASSQGLAGSYNEQFF.

This chain joins TRBV5-1 and TRBJ1-4, with TRBD1 matching over 8 bases. The CDR3 covers 16 residues. Germline V CDR1 and CDR2: SGHRS, YFSETQ. V lost 8 bases and J lost 0; bases outside the gene matches: 9. The CDR3, as DNA: TGCGCCAGTCGACCAGGGGGCTCTGCAACTAATGAAAAACTGTTTTTT. Its translation: CASRPGGSATNEKLFF. The complete variable domain, with remaining parts taken from reference TRBV5-1 and TRBJ1-4, reads KAGVTQTPRYLIKTRGQQVTLSCSPISGHRSVSWYQQTPGQGLQFLFEYFSETQRNKGNFPGRFSGRQFSNSRSEMNVSTLELGDSALYLCASRPGGSATNEKLFFGSGTQLSVL.

The V call is TRBV19, the J call TRBJ2-2; 7 bases map to TRBD1. The J segment lost 3 bases and the V segment lost 6 bases, leaving 4 bases of the junction unmatched. The CDR3 spans 14 residues. From germline, CDR1 is LNHDA and CDR2 SQIVND (reference sequence). This chain's CDR3 is CASRWQGDTGELFF. For the CDR3, the DNA is TGTGCCAGTAGATGGCAGGGGGACACCGGGGAGCTGTTTTTT. The full variable domain, rest sourced from reference TRBV19 and TRBJ2-2, is DGGITQSPKYLFRKEGQNVTLSCEQNLNHDAMYWYRQDPGQGLRLIYYSQIVNDFQKGDIAEGYSVSREKKESFPLTVTSAQKNPTAFYLCASRWQGDTGELFFGEGSRLTVL.

The chain is built from TRBV20-1 and TRBJ2-5; the match to TRBD2 covers 14 bases. Germline V gene sequence: CDR1 DFQATT, CDR2 SNEGSKA (reference sequence). The V and J ends lost 3 bases and 10 bases, in that order; junction bases with no gene match: 16. The CDR3 runs to 17 residues. This CDR3 reads CSASRTSGRTSGEGQYF. CDR3 sequence (DNA): TGCAGTGCTAGTCGGACTAGCGGGAGGACCTCCGGGGAGGGCCAGTACTTC.

The chain links TRBV29-1 to TRBJ2-7; 7 nucleotides line up with TRBD1. Germline V CDR1 and CDR2: SQVTM, ANQGSEA. This CDR3 has 13 amino acids. The J segment lost 6 bases and the V segment lost 7 bases, leaving 12 bases of the junction unmatched. The CDR3: CSATPGTDSEQYF. DNA of the CDR3: TGCAGCGCAACTCCCGGGACAGATTCCGAGCAGTACTTC.

This clone was seen a handful of times. The chain employs TRBV7-2 and TRBJ2-2; the D gene is possibly TRBD2 (5 bases). Deletions cut 1 base from V and 6 bases from J, with 9 bases between. This CDR3 comprises 14 residues. CDR1 is SGHTA, CDR2 FQGNSA, per germline. The CDR3 loop reads CASSLGPGAGELFF. Here the CDR3 DNA reads TGTGCCAGCAGCTTAGGCCCCGGGGCCGGGGAGCTGTTTTTT. Drawing the rest from reference TRBV7-2 and TRBJ2-2, the complete variable domain is GAGVSQSPSNKVTEKGKDVELRCDPISGHTALYWYRQSLGQGLEFLIYFQGNSAPDKSGLPSDRFSAERTGGSVSTLTIQRTQQEDSAVYLCASSLGPGAGELFFGEGSRLTVL.

This clone was seen only a few times. The J gene is TRBJ1-6, the V gene TRBV30; TRBD1 matches 7 bases. This CDR3 comprises 13 residues. V trimming: 7 bases; J trimming: 6 bases; junction bases outside the gene matches: 6. The germline CDR1 and CDR2 sequences are GTSNPN and SVGIG (reference sequence). The CDR3 DNA reads TGTGCCTACGGGACAGCGACTAATTCACCCCTCCACTTT. It encodes CAYGTATNSPLHF.

The chain employs TRBV4-3 and TRBJ1-3; 9 nucleotides agree with TRBD1. CDR1 and CDR2 (germline): LGHNA, YSLEER. The V gene end was trimmed by 0 bases and the J gene end by 0 bases; junction bases not matched to a gene: 9. The CDR3 covers 19 residues. As DNA, the CDR3 is TGCGCCAGCAGCCAAGATGTAGTGACAGGGGGTAACTCTGGAAACACCATATATTTT. This codes for CASSQDVVTGGNSGNTIYF.

This rearrangement joins TRBV4-1 to TRBJ1-6; D might be TRBD1 (5 bases). V shed 3 bases and J shed 3 bases, with 18 bases lying between them. The CDR3 spans 18 residues. CDR1 MGHRA and CDR2 YSYEKL come from the germline V gene. CDR3 residues: CASSHPGGRRNYNSPLHF. CDR3 nucleotide sequence: TGCGCCAGCAGCCACCCCGGGGGTAGGCGGAACTATAATTCACCCCTCCACTTT.

The chain joins TRBV12-5 to TRBJ1-1, with unresolved D. V shed 7 bases and J shed 3 bases, with 6 bases lying between them. The CDR3 has 11 amino acids. In germline, CDR1 is LGHNT, CDR2 FRNRAP. The DNA for the CDR3 is TGTGCTAGTGTGGAGTACACTGAAGCTTTCTTT. Translating it yields CASVEYTEAFF.